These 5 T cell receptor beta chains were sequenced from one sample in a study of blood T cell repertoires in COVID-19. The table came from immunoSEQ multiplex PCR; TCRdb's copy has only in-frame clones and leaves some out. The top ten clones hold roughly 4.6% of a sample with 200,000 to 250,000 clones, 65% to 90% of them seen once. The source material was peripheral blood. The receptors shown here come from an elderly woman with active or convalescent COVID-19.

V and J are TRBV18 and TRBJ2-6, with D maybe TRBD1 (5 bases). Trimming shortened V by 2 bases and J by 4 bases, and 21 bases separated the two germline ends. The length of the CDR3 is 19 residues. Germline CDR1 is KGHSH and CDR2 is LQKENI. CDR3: CASSPSATGRATGANVLTF. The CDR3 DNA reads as TGTGCCAGCTCACCAAGTGCAACGGGCAGGGCAACCGGGGCCAACGTCCTGACTTTC.

CDR3 region: CASSLAGSEAFF. Here the CDR3 DNA reads TGTGCCAGCAGCTTGGCCGGGTCTGAAGCTTTCTTT. The chain couples TRBV5-4 to TRBJ1-1; D not resolved. Germline CDR1 reads SGHNT; CDR2 reads YYREEE (reference sequence). Trimming removed 0 bases at V and 6 bases at J, with 6 bases between. The CDR3 has 12 residues. Full variable domain (remainder filled in from reference TRBV5-4 and TRBJ1-1): ETGVTQSPTHLIKTRGQQVTLRCSSQSGHNTVSWYQQALGQGPQFIFQYYREEENGRGNFPPRFSGLQFPNYSSELNVNALELDDSALYLCASSLAGSEAFFGQGTRLTVV.

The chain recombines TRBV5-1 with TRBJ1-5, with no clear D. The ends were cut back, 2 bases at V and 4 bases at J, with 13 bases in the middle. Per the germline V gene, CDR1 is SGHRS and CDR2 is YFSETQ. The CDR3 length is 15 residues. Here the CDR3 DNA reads TGCGCCAGCAGCTTCAAAGGCGGAGAGAATCAGCCCCAGCATTTT. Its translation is CASSFKGGENQPQHF.

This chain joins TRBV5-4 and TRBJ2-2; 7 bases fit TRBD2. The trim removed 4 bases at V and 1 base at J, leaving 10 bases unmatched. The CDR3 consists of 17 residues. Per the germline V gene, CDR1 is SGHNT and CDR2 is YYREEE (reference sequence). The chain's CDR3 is CASSPLPSGGNTGELFF. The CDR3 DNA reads TGTGCCAGCAGCCCACTACCTAGCGGAGGGAACACCGGGGAGCTGTTTTTT.

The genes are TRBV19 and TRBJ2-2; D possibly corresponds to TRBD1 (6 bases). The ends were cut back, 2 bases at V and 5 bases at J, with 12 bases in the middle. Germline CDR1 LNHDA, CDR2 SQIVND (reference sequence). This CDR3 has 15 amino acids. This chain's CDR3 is CASSIMGARTGELFF. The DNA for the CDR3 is TGTGCCAGTAGTATAATGGGGGCGAGGACCGGGGAGCTGTTTTTT.